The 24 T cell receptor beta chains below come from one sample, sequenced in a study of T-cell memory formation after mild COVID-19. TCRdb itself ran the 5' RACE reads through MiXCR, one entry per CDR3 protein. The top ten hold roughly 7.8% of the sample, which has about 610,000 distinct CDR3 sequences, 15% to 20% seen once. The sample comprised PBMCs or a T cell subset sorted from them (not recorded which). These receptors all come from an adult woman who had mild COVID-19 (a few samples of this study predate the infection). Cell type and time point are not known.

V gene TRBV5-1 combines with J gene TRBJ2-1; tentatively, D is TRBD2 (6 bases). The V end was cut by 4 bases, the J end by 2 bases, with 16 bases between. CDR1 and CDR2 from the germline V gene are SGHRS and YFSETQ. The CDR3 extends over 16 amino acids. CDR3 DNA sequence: TGCGCCAGCAGCGCTCCGGGGGAAGTACCCTACAATGAGCAGTTCTTC. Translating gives CASSAPGEVPYNEQFF.

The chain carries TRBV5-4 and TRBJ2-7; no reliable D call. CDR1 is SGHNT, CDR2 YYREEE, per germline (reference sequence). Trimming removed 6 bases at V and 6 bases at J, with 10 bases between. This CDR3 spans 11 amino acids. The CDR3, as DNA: TGTGCCAGCACCCAAGGGCCCGAGCAGTACTTC. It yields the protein CASTQGPEQYF.

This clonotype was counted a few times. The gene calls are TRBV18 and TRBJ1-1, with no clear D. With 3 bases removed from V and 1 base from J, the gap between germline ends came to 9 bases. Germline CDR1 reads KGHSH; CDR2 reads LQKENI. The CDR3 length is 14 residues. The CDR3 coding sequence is TGTGCCAGCTCACCGGACCTTGCGAACACTGAAGCTTTCTTT. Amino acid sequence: CASSPDLANTEAFF.

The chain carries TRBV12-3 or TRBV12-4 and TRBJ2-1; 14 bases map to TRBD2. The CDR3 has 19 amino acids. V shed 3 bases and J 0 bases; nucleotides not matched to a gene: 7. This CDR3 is CASSFVGLAGVHSYNEQFF. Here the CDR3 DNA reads TGTGCCAGCAGTTTCGTGGGACTAGCGGGGGTGCACTCCTACAATGAGCAGTTCTTC.

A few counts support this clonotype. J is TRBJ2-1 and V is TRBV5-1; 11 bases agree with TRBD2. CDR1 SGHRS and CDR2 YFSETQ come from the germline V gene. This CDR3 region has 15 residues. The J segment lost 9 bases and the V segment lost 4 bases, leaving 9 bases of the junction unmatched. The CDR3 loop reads CASSALAGAPGEQFF. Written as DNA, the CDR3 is TGCGCCAGCAGCGCACTAGCGGGGGCCCCCGGTGAGCAGTTCTTC.

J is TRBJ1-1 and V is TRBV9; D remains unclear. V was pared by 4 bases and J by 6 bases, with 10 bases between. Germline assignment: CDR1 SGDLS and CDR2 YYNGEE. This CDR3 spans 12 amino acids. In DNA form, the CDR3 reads TGTGCCAGCAGCTCCGGGGTGGCTGAAGCTTTCTTT. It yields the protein CASSSGVAEAFF.

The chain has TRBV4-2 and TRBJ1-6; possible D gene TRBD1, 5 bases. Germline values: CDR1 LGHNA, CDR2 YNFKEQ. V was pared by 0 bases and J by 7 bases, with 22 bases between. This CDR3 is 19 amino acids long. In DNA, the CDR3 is TGTGCCAGCAGCCAAGATCAGGGTTATAGGGGAGGGGAGAATTCACCCCTCCACTTT. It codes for CASSQDQGYRGGENSPLHF.

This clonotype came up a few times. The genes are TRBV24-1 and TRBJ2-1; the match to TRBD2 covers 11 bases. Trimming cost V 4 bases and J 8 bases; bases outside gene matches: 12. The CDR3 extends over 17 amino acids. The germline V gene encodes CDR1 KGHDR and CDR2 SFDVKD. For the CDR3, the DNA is TGTGCCACCAGTGACCCCCTTAGCGGGAGGGCCATGGATGAGCAGTTCTTC. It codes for CATSDPLSGRAMDEQFF.

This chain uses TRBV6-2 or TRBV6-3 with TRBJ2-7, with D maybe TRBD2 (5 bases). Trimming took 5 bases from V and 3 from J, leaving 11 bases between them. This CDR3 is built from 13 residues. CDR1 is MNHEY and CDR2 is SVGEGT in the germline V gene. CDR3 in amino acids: CASSQDYGYEQYF. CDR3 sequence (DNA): TGTGCCAGCAGTCAAGACTACGGCTACGAGCAGTACTTC.

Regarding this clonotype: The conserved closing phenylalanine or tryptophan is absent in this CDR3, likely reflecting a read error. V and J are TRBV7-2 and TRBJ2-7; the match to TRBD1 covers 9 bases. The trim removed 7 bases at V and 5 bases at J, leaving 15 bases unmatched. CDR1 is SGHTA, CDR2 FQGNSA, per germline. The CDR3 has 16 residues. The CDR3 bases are TGTGCCAGCACCCGGAAGGTGGGACAGGGACCCCACGAGCAGTACTTA. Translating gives CASTRKVGQGPHEQYL.

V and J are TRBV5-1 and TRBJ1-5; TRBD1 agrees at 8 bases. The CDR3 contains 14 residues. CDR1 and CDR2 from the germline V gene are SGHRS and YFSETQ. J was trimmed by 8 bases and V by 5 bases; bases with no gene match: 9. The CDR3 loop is CASRLQGDGEPQHF. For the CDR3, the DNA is TGCGCCAGCAGACTACAGGGGGATGGCGAGCCCCAGCATTTT.

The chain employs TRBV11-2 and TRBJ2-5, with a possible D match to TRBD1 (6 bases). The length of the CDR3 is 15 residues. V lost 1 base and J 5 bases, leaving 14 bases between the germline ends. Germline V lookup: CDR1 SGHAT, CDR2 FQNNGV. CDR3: CASSLGTGKRETQYF. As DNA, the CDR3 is TGTGCCAGCAGCTTAGGTACAGGGAAAAGGGAGACCCAGTACTTC.

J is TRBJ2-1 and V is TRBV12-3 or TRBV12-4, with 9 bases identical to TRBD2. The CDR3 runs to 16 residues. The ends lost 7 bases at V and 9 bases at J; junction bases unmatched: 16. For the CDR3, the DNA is TGTGCCAGCACTCCTCTGGCGGGAGGGGGTAAGGTTGAGCAGTTCTTC. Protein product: CASTPLAGGGKVEQFF.

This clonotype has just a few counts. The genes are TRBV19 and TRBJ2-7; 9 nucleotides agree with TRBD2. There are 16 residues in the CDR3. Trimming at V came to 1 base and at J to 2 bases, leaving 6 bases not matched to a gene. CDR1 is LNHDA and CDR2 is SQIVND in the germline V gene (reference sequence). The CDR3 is CASSIGSGSPPYEQYF. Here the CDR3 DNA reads TGTGCCAGTAGTATAGGTAGCGGGAGTCCCCCCTACGAGCAGTACTTC. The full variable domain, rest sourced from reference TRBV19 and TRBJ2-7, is DGGITQSPKYLFRKEGQNVTLSCEQNLNHDAMYWYRQDPGQGLRLIYYSQIVNDFQKGDIAEGYSVSREKKESFPLTVTSAQKNPTAFYLCASSIGSGSPPYEQYFGPGTRLTVT.

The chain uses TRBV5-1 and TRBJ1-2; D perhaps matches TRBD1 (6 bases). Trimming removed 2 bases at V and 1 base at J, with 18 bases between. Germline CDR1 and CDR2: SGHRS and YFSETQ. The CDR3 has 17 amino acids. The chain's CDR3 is CASSLPTAGALNYGYTF. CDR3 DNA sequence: TGCGCCAGCAGCTTACCGACCGCGGGGGCCCTTAACTATGGCTACACCTTC.

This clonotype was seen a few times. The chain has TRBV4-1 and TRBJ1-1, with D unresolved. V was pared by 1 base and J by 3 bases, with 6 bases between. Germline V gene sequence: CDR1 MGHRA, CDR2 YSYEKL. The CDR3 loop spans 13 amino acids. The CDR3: CASSQGPDTEAFF. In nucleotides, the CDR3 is TGCGCCAGCAGCCAAGGTCCGGACACTGAAGCTTTCTTT.

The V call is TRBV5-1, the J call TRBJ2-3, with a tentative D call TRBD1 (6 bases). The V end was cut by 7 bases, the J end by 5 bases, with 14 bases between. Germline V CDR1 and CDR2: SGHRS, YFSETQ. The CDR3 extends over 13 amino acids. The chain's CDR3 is CASSDSPEDTQYF. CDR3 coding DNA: TGCGCCAGCTCGGACAGCCCCGAAGATACGCAGTATTTT.

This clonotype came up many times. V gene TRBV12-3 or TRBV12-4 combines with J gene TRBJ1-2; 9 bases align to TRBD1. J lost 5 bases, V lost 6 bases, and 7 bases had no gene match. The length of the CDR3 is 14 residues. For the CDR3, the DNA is TGTGCCAGCAGCCTGGGGACAGGGAAGTATGGCTACACCTTC. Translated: CASSLGTGKYGYTF.

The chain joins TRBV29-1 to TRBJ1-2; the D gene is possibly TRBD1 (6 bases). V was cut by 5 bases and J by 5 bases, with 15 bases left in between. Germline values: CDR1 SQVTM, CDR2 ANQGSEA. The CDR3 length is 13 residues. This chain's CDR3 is CSVTPGAGYGYTF. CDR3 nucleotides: TGCAGCGTTACCCCGGGGGCTGGGTATGGCTACACCTTC.

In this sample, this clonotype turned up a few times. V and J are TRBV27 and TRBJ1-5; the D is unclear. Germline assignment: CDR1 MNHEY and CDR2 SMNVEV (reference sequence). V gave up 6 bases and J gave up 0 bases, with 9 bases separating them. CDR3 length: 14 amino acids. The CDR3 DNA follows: TGTGCCAGCAGGCGTCGGGATAGCAATCAGCCCCAGCATTTT. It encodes CASRRRDSNQPQHF.

The CDR3 protein is CASSLSGHFYYGYTF. CDR3 DNA: TGTGCCAGCAGCTTATCGGGACACTTTTACTATGGCTACACCTTC. The chain joins TRBV7-9 to TRBJ1-2; weak D call: TRBD1 (6 bases). The CDR3 totals 15 residues. With 2 bases removed from V and 3 bases from J, the gap between germline ends came to 13 bases. Germline V lookup: CDR1 SEHNR, CDR2 FQNEAQ (reference sequence).

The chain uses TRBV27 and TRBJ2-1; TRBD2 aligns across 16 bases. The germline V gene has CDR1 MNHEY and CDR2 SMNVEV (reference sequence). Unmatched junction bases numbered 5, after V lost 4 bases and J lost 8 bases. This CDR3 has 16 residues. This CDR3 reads CASSSGTSGRAYEQFF. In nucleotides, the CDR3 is TGTGCCAGCAGTTCAGGGACTAGCGGGAGGGCATATGAGCAGTTCTTC.

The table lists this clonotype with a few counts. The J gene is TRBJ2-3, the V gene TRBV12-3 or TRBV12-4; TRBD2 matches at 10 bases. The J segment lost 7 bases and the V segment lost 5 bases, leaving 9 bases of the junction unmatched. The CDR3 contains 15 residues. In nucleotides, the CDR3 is TGTGCCAGCAGTCCGAATAGCGGGGGGTACAATACGCAGTATTTT. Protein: CASSPNSGGYNTQYF.

CDR3 coding DNA: TGCAGTGCTGTTAGCGGGGGGGGCGGCAATGAGCAGTTCTTC. Translation: CSAVSGGGGNEQFF. The chain employs TRBV20-1 and TRBJ2-1; 11 bases are shared with TRBD2. There are 14 residues in the CDR3. J gave up 6 bases and V 5 bases, and 6 bases lay outside the gene matches. Germline V gene data show CDR1 as DFQATT and CDR2 as SNEGSKA (reference sequence).